These T cell receptor beta chains were read from a single sample in a study of vaccination and CD4 T cells after COVID-19. TCRdb passed the PCR reads through MiXCR, listing each CDR3 protein once. The table lists some 13,000 distinct CDR3 sequences, 61% of them singletons. Which antigens these TCRs recognize remains unknown. Material: CD4+ T cells from blood, cultured in vitro. These receptors originate from a human donor who had recovered from COVID-19. Both conserved end residues are part of each CDR3. A D gene is named only where the DNA matches it firmly. Some rows mark clone size as missing; the rest say once, few, many or name a class of expanded clone.

len,d_gene,j_gene,v_gene,abundance,CDR3aa,CDR3nt
15,NA,TRBJ1-1,TRBV12-3/TRBV12-4,NA,CASSLGAGENTEAFF,TGTGCCAGCAGTTTAGGGGCAGGGGAGAACACTGAAGCTTTCTTT
15,NA,TRBJ2-5,TRBV6-1,NA,CASSERGGRQETQYF,TGTGCCAGCAGTGAAAGGGGGGGACGACAAGAGACCCAGTACTTC
12,NA,TRBJ2-5,TRBV6-2/TRBV6-3,few,CASSMAKETQYF,TGTGCCAGCAGCATGGCAAAGGAGACCCAGTACTTC
14,NA,TRBJ1-5,TRBV20-1,NA,CSAPGGTGNQPQHF,TGCAGTGCCCCGGGAGGGACTGGCAATCAGCCCCAGCATTTT
15,NA,TRBJ2-5,TRBV20-1,NA,CSAKAGGGRQETQYF,TGCAGTGCGAAGGCCGGGGGAGGCCGCCAAGAGACCCAGTACTTC
17,TRBD1,TRBJ2-2,TRBV11-3,NA,CASSLVSTGVDTGELFF,TGTGCCAGCAGCTTAGTGTCTACAGGGGTTGACACCGGGGAGCTGTTTTTT
11,NA,TRBJ1-5,TRBV6-1,few,CASGGNQPQHF,TGTGCCAGCGGGGGCAATCAGCCCCAGCATTTT
16,NA,TRBJ1-6,TRBV30,NA,CAWSVDRTPLNSPLHF,TGTGCCTGGAGTGTAGACAGGACTCCGCTTAATTCACCCCTCCACTTT
12,TRBD1,TRBJ2-5,TRBV6-1,once,CATQTGQETQYF,TGTGCCACGCAGACAGGGCAAGAGACCCAGTACTTC
15,NA,TRBJ1-2,TRBV6-1,NA,CASRRETNPTYGYTF,TGTGCCAGCAGGAGGGAGACCAATCCTACTTATGGCTACACCTTC
15,TRBD2,TRBJ2-5,TRBV3-1,NA,CASSQLLAGEETQYF,TGTGCCAGCAGCCAATTACTAGCGGGAGAAGAGACCCAGTACTTC
14,NA,TRBJ1-5,TRBV19,few,CAIADRRVDQPQHF,TGTGCCATCGCCGACAGGAGGGTCGATCAGCCCCAGCATTTT
13,NA,TRBJ2-2,TRBV6-1,once,CASSRLRAGELFF,TGTGCCAGCAGCCGATTAAGGGCCGGGGAGCTGTTTTTT
15,TRBD1,TRBJ1-5,TRBV19,NA,CASSKGQGGNQPQHF,TGTGCCAGTAGTAAAGGACAGGGAGGCAATCAGCCCCAGCATTTT
14,TRBD1,TRBJ1-6,TRBV5-1,NA,CASSRTGANSPLHF,TGCGCCAGCAGCCGGACAGGGGCAAATTCACCCCTCCACTTT
15,NA,TRBJ2-2,TRBV6-5,NA,CASSYSPLGTGELFF,TGTGCCAGCAGTTACTCTCCCCTGGGGACCGGGGAGCTGTTTTTT
15,NA,TRBJ2-2,TRBV5-1,NA,CASSLVGGEAGELFF,TGCGCCAGCAGCTTGGTAGGCGGAGAGGCCGGGGAGCTGTTTTTT
12,NA,TRBJ1-4,TRBV11-2,once,CASSRLEEKLFF,TGTGCCAGCAGCCGCCTCGAGGAAAAACTGTTTTTT
13,NA,TRBJ1-5,TRBV7-2,few,CASSSYSNQPQHF,TGTGCCAGCAGCAGCTATAGCAATCAGCCCCAGCATTTT
16,NA,TRBJ1-1,TRBV6-1,NA,CAIRSDRLVVNTEAFF,TGTGCCATCAGAAGTGACAGGCTTGTTGTGAACACTGAAGCTTTCTTT
14,NA,TRBJ1-2,TRBV19,NA,CASSKSIGLYGYTF,TGTGCCAGTAGTAAATCAATAGGGCTCTATGGCTACACCTTC
16,TRBD1,TRBJ2-5,TRBV7-7,NA,CASSLIYDRGRETQYF,TGTGCTAGCAGCCTAATATATGACAGGGGGCGGGAGACCCAGTACTTC
15,TRBD1,TRBJ2-5,TRBV12-3/TRBV12-4,NA,CASSWAGQGQETQYF,TGTGCCAGCAGTTGGGCGGGACAGGGTCAAGAGACCCAGTACTTC
16,TRBD1,TRBJ1-4,TRBV20-1,NA,CSARDLRGQGYEKLFF,TGCAGTGCTAGAGATTTAAGGGGACAGGGATATGAAAAACTGTTTTTT
14,NA,TRBJ1-5,TRBV20-1,NA,CSALDSGSNQPQHF,TGCAGTGCCCTGGACAGTGGCAGCAATCAGCCCCAGCATTTT
15,NA,TRBJ1-1,TRBV15,NA,CATSGTGSLNTEAFF,TGTGCCACCAGCGGAACCGGGAGCCTTAACACTGAAGCTTTCTTT
14,NA,TRBJ2-7,TRBV2,NA,CASSLRDNPYEQYF,TGTGCCAGCAGCCTTCGGGACAACCCCTACGAGCAGTACTTC
16,TRBD1,TRBJ1-2,TRBV19,few,CATKSAFWDRLYGYTF,TGTGCCACCAAATCAGCATTTTGGGACAGACTCTATGGCTACACCTTC
17,NA,TRBJ1-5,TRBV18,few,CASSPVAQEYSNQPQHF,TGTGCCAGCTCACCTGTGGCACAGGAGTATAGCAATCAGCCCCAGCATTTT
17,TRBD1,TRBJ2-3,TRBV5-1,NA,CASSLDGTGRGTDTQYF,TGCGCCAGCAGCTTGGACGGGACAGGAAGGGGCACAGATACGCAGTATTTT
14,TRBD2,TRBJ2-5,TRBV4-2,NA,CASSVTSGQETQYF,TGTGCCAGCAGCGTTACTAGCGGACAAGAGACCCAGTACTTC
14,NA,TRBJ2-1,TRBV6-4,NA,CALRKSSSYNEQFF,TGTGCCTTACGAAAGTCTAGCTCCTACAATGAGCAGTTCTTC
14,NA,TRBJ1-2,TRBV19,NA,CASTEDRDGYGYTF,TGTGCCAGTACCGAGGACCGGGACGGGTATGGCTACACCTTC
15,NA,TRBJ2-2,TRBV19,NA,CASSMASGYTGELFF,TGTGCCAGTAGTATGGCTAGTGGGTACACCGGGGAGCTGTTTTTT
13,NA,TRBJ2-5,TRBV5-4,once,CASSQDSLGTQYF,TGTGCCAGCAGCCAGGACTCGCTCGGGACCCAGTACTTC